What follows are 25 T cell receptor beta chains derived from one specimen sequenced in a study of post-analysis software for immune sequencing data. Notes on the study in general: Elevated frequency relative to controls characterized four to six TRBV segments in patients, TRBV5-6, TRBV5-1 and TRBV20-1 among them.

Unique molecular identifiers were built into the TCR beta cDNA libraries. One entry per CDR3 protein results from TCRdb running MiXCR on the PCR reads. The sample has over 300,000 distinct CDR3 sequences, roughly 36% seen once. These TCRs are of unknown antigen specificity. Sequencing used blood. All receptors come from a girl aged 5-17 years with multiple sclerosis.

Only a few counts were recorded for this clonotype. At one of its ends the junction is not consistent with the germline gene, which may arise from a read error. The chain uses TRBV24-1 and TRBJ2-3; TRBD1 is a possible D gene (6 bases). This CDR3 is built from 17 residues. Germline CDR1 KGHDR, CDR2 SFDVKD. The CDR3 reads CATNDLDIWGRSDTQYF. The CDR3 region has the DNA TGTGCCACCAATGATTTGGATATTTGGGGGCGCTCAGATACGCAGTATTTT.

Many counts were recorded for this clonotype. This chain connects TRBV20-1 to TRBJ2-3, with TRBD1 matching over 9 bases. The CDR3 is 15 amino acids. CDR1 is DFQATT and CDR2 is SNEGSKA in the germline V gene (reference sequence). V lost 5 bases and J lost 1; bases outside the gene matches: 7. CDR3 amino acids: CSAPNRGQGTDTQYF. DNA of the CDR3: TGCAGTGCTCCTAACAGGGGGCAAGGCACAGATACGCAGTATTTT.

Turning to this clonotype: Its ends do not fully match the called genes, so a read error is possible. The chain employs TRBV7-2 and TRBJ2-5, with 11 bases fitting TRBD2. Germline V gives CDR1 SGHTA, CDR2 FQGNSA. The CDR3 has 14 amino acids. The CDR3 loop is CATSQTSGEETQYF. The CDR3 bases are TGTGCCACCAGCCAGACTAGCGGGGAAGAGACCCAGTACTTC.

This clonotype was counted between two and nine times. The rearrangement uses TRBV30 and TRBJ2-5, with 7 bases lining up with TRBD1. With V trimmed by 5 bases and J by 4 bases, 7 bases remained unmatched. This CDR3 has 13 amino acids. CDR1 and CDR2 (germline): GTSNPN, SVGIG (reference sequence). CDR3 nucleotides: TGTGCCTGGGAAACAGGGGCGGGAGAGACCCAGTACTTC. This sequence encodes CAWETGAGETQYF.

This clonotype has more than one count but fewer than ten. This rearrangement joins TRBV20-1 to TRBJ2-1; 11 positions agree with TRBD2. Trimming took 6 bases from V and 4 from J; bases not matched to a gene: 8. The CDR3 runs to 15 residues. Looked up from germline, CDR1 is DFQATT and CDR2 is SNEGSKA (reference sequence). CDR3 residues: CSAPTSGVYYNEQFF. The DNA for the CDR3 is TGCAGTGCCCCGACTAGCGGGGTATATTACAATGAGCAGTTCTTC.

CDR3: CASTNPLTYAGASNTEAFF. CDR3 sequence (DNA): TGTGCCAGCACCAACCCCTTAACGTACGCAGGGGCGTCAAACACTGAAGCTTTCTTT. This chain uses TRBV7-3 with TRBJ1-1; a possible D gene is TRBD1 (6 bases). Per the germline V gene, CDR1 is SGHTA and CDR2 is FQGTGA. Trimming shortened V by 7 bases and J by 2 bases, and 29 bases separated the two germline ends. The CDR3 is made up of 19 amino acids. The complete variable domain, with remaining parts taken from reference TRBV7-3 and TRBJ1-1, reads GAGVSQTPSNKVTEKGKYVELRCDPISGHTALYWYRQSLGQGPEFLIYFQGTGAADDSGLPNDRFFAVRPEGSVSTLKIQRTERGDSAVYLCASTNPLTYAGASNTEAFFGQGTRLTVV.

For the CDR3, the DNA is TGTGCCAGCAGCCGGGGACAGGGGACAAACACCGGGGAGCTGTTTTTT. This encodes CASSRGQGTNTGELFF. The J gene is TRBJ2-2, the V gene TRBV7-2, with 10 positions matching TRBD1. Trimming removed 5 bases from V and 2 bases from J; junction bases left unmatched: 5. The CDR3 sequence is 16 residues long. CDR1 and CDR2 from the germline V gene are SGHTA and FQGNSA.

The count of this clonotype is one. This may come from a read error, since a much larger clone is one base off. The CDR3 here is CASSFSLDNEQYF. CDR3 coding DNA: TGTGCCAGCAGCTTCTCTCTAGACAATGAGCAGTACTTC. The chain carries TRBV7-2 and TRBJ2-1, with D unclear. The J call may be mistaken, given a closer DNA end match to TRBJ2-7. The germline V gene encodes CDR1 SGHTA and CDR2 FQGNSA. The CDR3 loop spans 13 amino acids.

This clonotype came up a few times. The V call is TRBV4-1, the J call TRBJ2-2, with 7 bases lining up with TRBD2. The CDR3 contains 15 residues. With V trimmed by 8 bases and J by 7 bases, 13 bases remained unmatched. Germline V gene data show CDR1 as MGHRA and CDR2 as YSYEKL. The CDR3 nucleotides are TGCGCCAGCCAGGCTAGCGGATTCTACATCGGGGAGCTGTTTTTT. This encodes CASQASGFYIGELFF.

This clonotype has a handful of counts. V usage is TRBV29-1 and J usage is TRBJ2-3; 9 bases line up with TRBD1. Looked up from germline, CDR1 is SQVTM and CDR2 is ANQGSEA. Trimming cost V 7 bases and J 1 base; bases outside gene matches: 6. This CDR3 spans 14 amino acids. CDR3: CSADTGGGTDTQYF. The CDR3 nucleotides are TGCAGCGCAGATACAGGGGGCGGCACAGATACGCAGTATTTT.

A few counts support this clonotype. The chain recombines TRBV7-9 with TRBJ2-5, with 11 bases that match TRBD2. The CDR3 is made up of 15 amino acids. Germline assignment: CDR1 SEHNR and CDR2 FQNEAQ (reference sequence). With V trimmed by 6 bases and J by 5 bases, 8 bases remained unmatched. In DNA form, the CDR3 reads TGTGCCAGCAGGCTAGCGGGGGGCCAAGCGGAGACCCAGTACTTC. Its translation: CASRLAGGQAETQYF.

This clonotype was found a few times. This chain joins TRBV4-1 and TRBJ2-1; 11 bases match TRBD2. Looked up from germline, CDR1 is MGHRA and CDR2 is YSYEKL. The CDR3 is 15 amino acids. Germline trimming cut 4 bases from V and 6 bases from J; bases unmatched to any gene: 5. CDR3 nucleotide sequence: TGCGCCAGCAGCCCCACTAGCGGGGGTTTCAATGAGCAGTTCTTC. Protein: CASSPTSGGFNEQFF.

The chain joins TRBV9 to TRBJ1-2, with 8 positions matching TRBD1. Germline CDR1 reads SGDLS; CDR2 reads YYNGEE. V trimming: 4 bases; J trimming: 5 bases; junction bases outside the gene matches: 13. The length of the CDR3 is 16 residues. DNA for the CDR3: TGTGCCAGCAGCCCCCGTGGGGACAGGATTCGTTATGGCTACACCTTC. Translation gives CASSPRGDRIRYGYTF.

The chain has TRBV9 and TRBJ2-1; 7 nucleotides align to TRBD1. J lost 9 bases, V lost 0 bases, and 9 bases had no gene match. The CDR3 is 15 residues long. CDR1 and CDR2 from the germline V gene are SGDLS and YYNGEE. The CDR3 nucleotides are TGTGCCAGCAGCGTAGCTACGACAGGGACGGGTGAGCAGTTCTTC. Its translation: CASSVATTGTGEQFF.

The CDR3 nucleotides are TGTGCCAGCAGCCCCTCAGGGGGCGTCAATCAGCCCCAGCATTTT. Protein: CASSPSGGVNQPQHF. This rearrangement joins TRBV3-1 to TRBJ1-5, with TRBD1 matching 8 bases. The J segment lost 3 bases and the V segment lost 4 bases, leaving 5 bases of the junction unmatched. This CDR3 has 15 amino acids. Germline V lookup: CDR1 LGHDT, CDR2 YNNKEL (reference sequence).

This chain links TRBV9 with TRBJ2-3; D not resolved. The CDR3 is made up of 12 amino acids. CDR1 and CDR2 (germline): SGDLS, YYNGEE. Trimming stripped 0 bases from V and 7 bases from J, with 6 bases between. This CDR3 is CASSVDRNTQYF. The CDR3 nucleotides are TGTGCCAGCAGCGTAGACCGTAATACGCAGTATTTT.

As for this clonotype: A read error may produce the germline difference seen at one junction end. This chain connects TRBV14 to TRBJ2-1; weak D call: TRBD1 (5 bases). This CDR3 comprises 12 residues. The germline V gene encodes CDR1 SGHDN and CDR2 FVKESK. The CDR3 is CASGQGHVEQFF. CDR3 sequence (DNA): TGTGCCAGCGGCCAAGGACATGTGGAGCAGTTCTTC.

The chain employs TRBV6-1 and TRBJ1-1; 9 positions agree with TRBD1. J was trimmed by 4 bases and V by 7 bases; bases with no gene match: 19. The CDR3 consists of 18 residues. The germline V gene has CDR1 MNHNS and CDR2 SASEGT. The CDR3 loop is CASILGGQGISKGTEAFF. CDR3 nucleotides: TGTGCCAGCATTCTGGGGGGACAGGGAATCAGTAAGGGCACTGAAGCTTTCTTT.

To note about this clonotype: The junction shows a germline mismatch at one end, possibly a read error. The V call is TRBV7-6, the J call TRBJ2-3; D may be TRBD1 (5 bases). Germline V lookup: CDR1 SGHVS, CDR2 FNYEAQ. The CDR3 totals 12 residues. For the CDR3, the DNA is TGTGCCAGCGGCTTAGGGGCAGATACGCAGTATTTT. Translating it yields CASGLGADTQYF. The full variable domain, completed using reference TRBV7-6 and TRBJ2-3, is GAGVSQSPRYKVTKRGQDVALRCDPISGHVSLYWYRQALGQGPEFLTYFNYEAQQDKSGLPNDRFSAERPEGSISTLTIQRTEQRDSAMYRCASGLGADTQYFGPGTRLTVL.

The rearrangement links TRBV5-1 to TRBJ2-3; D not certain. Germline V gene sequence: CDR1 SGHRS, CDR2 YFSETQ. Between the trimmed V and J ends, which lost 6 bases and 7 bases, there was a span of 9 bases. This CDR3 has 11 amino acids. CDR3 loop: CASKSENTQYF. The CDR3 DNA is TGCGCCAGCAAATCCGAAAATACGCAGTATTTT.

V gene TRBV7-9 combines with J gene TRBJ2-1; perhaps TRBD2 as D (6 bases). The CDR3 loop spans 14 amino acids. Trimming cost V 3 bases and J 9 bases, with 15 bases left between them. CDR1 and CDR2 from the germline V gene are SEHNR and FQNEAQ (reference sequence). In nucleotides, the CDR3 is TGTGCCAGCAGCTTCGGGACTCCCGCTTTTGAGCAGTTCTTC. Amino acids: CASSFGTPAFEQFF. The variable domain in full, completed from reference TRBV7-9 and TRBJ2-1, reads DTGVSQNPRHKITKRGQNVTFRCDPISEHNRLYWYRQTLGQGPEFLTYFQNEAQLEKSRLLSDRFSAERPKGSFSTLEIQRTEQGDSAMYLCASSFGTPAFEQFFGPGTRLTVL.

This clonotype was recorded only once. The J gene is TRBJ1-1, the V gene TRBV4-1, with a weak D call TRBD1 (5 bases). Germline assignment: CDR1 MGHRA and CDR2 YSYEKL. The V gene lost 0 bases and the J gene lost 3 bases, with 8 bases spanning the gap. This CDR3 spans 14 amino acids. The CDR3 sequence: CASSQEGTDTEAFF. The CDR3 DNA follows: TGCGCCAGCAGCCAAGAAGGGACCGACACTGAAGCTTTCTTT.

The chain recombines TRBV30 with TRBJ1-2, with D hard to call. Germline V gene data show CDR1 as GTSNPN and CDR2 as SVGIG (reference sequence). With 2 bases removed from V and 8 bases from J, the gap between germline ends came to 15 bases. There are 13 residues in the CDR3. CDR3 sequence reads: CAWSPGFGGGYTF. For the CDR3, the DNA is TGTGCCTGGAGTCCCGGGTTCGGCGGGGGCTACACCTTC.

This clonotype came up once. The rearrangement links TRBV3-1 to TRBJ1-1; D is unresolved. The CDR3 extends over 14 amino acids. Germline-derived CDR1 and CDR2 are LGHDT and YNNKEL (reference sequence). V dropped 0 bases and J dropped 1 base, with 6 bases sitting between them. Here the CDR3 reads CASSQDRKNTEAFF. CDR3 DNA sequence: TGTGCCAGCAGCCAAGACAGGAAGAACACTGAAGCTTTCTTT.

The rearrangement joins TRBV7-2 to TRBJ2-7; D might be TRBD1 (6 bases). Trimming stripped 5 bases from V and 1 base from J, with 15 bases between. The germline gives CDR1 SGHTA, CDR2 FQGNSA. The CDR3 covers 15 residues. CDR3 residues: CASSLGQGHSYEQYF. In DNA form, the CDR3 reads TGTGCCAGCAGCCTGGGGCAGGGACATTCCTACGAGCAGTACTTC.